What follows describes a single TCR beta chain. Antigen: not known. The germline gives CDR1 SEHNR, CDR2 FQNEAQ (reference sequence). The CDR3 covers 14 residues. J was trimmed by 3 bases and V by 5 bases; bases with no gene match: 4. Some clones are missing from TCRdb's copy, which holds only in-frame ones; the method was immunoSEQ multiplex PCR. The sample holds fewer than 120,000 clones, approximately 90% seen once. The record originates from a study of OX40 agonist ivuxolimab in advanced cancers. Study context: The drug used for patients, ivuxolimab, was an agonistic anti-OX40 (CD134) antibody. Findings and limits, study-wide: Low normalized T-cell clonal expansion was also seen in some nonresponders.

Systemic immunosuppression or autoimmune disease history was grounds to exclude patients. Samples were taken at baseline and on day 1 of cycles 4 and 7. The clonotype comes from an adult with an advanced solid tumor such as melanoma, head and neck, liver or kidney cancer. The rearrangement links TRBV7-9 to TRBJ2-1; TRBD2 aligns across 7 bases. Material: CD4+ or CD8+ T cells sorted from blood, obtained in a trial of the OX40 agonist ivuxolimab. The CDR3 nucleotides are TGTGCCAGCAGCCAAGGCGGGGGCTACAATGAGCAGTTCTTC. This encodes CASSQGGGYNEQFF. The complete variable domain, with remaining parts taken from reference TRBV7-9 and TRBJ2-1, reads DTGVSQNPRHKITKRGQNVTFRCDPISEHNRLYWYRQTLGQGPEFLTYFQNEAQLEKSRLLSDRFSAERPKGSFSTLEIQRTEQGDSAMYLCASSQGGGYNEQFFGPGTRLTVL.